What follows are 29 T cell receptor beta chains derived from one specimen sequenced in a study of a mutant IDH1 vaccine in newly diagnosed glioma. The time point: week 35, safety follow-up. Vaccinated patients received 300 ug of mutant IDH1 20-mer peptide per dose, with topical imiquimod. Profiled with immunoSEQ multiplex PCR; TCRdb holds only in-frame clones, not every one. This table holds over 55,000 clones, about four fifths found once. These TCRs are of unknown antigen specificity. The sequenced sample was PBMCs, obtained from a glioma patient whose treatment included an IDH1 peptide vaccine. The receptor source for this set is a man in his forties with glioma.

In this sample, this clone turned up once. The V and J genes are TRBV18 and TRBJ1-1, with 10 positions matching TRBD1. Germline CDR1 and CDR2: KGHSH and LQKENI. Germline trimming cut 3 bases from V and 4 bases from J; bases unmatched to any gene: 8. The CDR3 sequence is 16 residues long. The CDR3 region is CASSPRADRGTTEAFF. The CDR3, as DNA: TGTGCCAGCTCACCGAGGGCGGACAGGGGGACCACTGAAGCTTTCTTT.

The chain joins TRBV29-1 to TRBJ2-7; D call uncertain. Germline V gene data show CDR1 as SQVTM and CDR2 as ANQGSEA. The CDR3 sequence is 13 residues long. V lost 5 bases and J lost 0, with 11 bases in between. The CDR3 coding sequence is TGCAGCGTTCAAGGCGGCAGCTCCTACGAGCAGTACTTC. It is translated as CSVQGGSSYEQYF.

The chain has TRBV7-3 and TRBJ2-3; D is uncertain. The CDR3 has 15 residues. Germline assignment: CDR1 SGHTA and CDR2 FQGTGA. The V gene lost 0 bases and the J gene lost 3 bases, with 10 bases spanning the gap. As DNA, the CDR3 is TGTGCCAGCAGCTTAACCCCCGGCCAGACAGATACGCAGTATTTT. Translating it yields CASSLTPGQTDTQYF.

The chain recombines TRBV10-3 with TRBJ2-7, with D perhaps matching TRBD1 or TRBD2 (5 bases each). Looked up from germline, CDR1 is ENHRY and CDR2 is SYGVKD. The V and J ends lost 5 bases and 6 bases respectively, with 17 bases between them. The CDR3 has 14 residues. In nucleotides, the CDR3 is TGTGCCATCAGTCGCCGGGGCAGCCCACCCGAGCAGTACTTC. Encoded protein: CAISRRGSPPEQYF.

The chain uses TRBV6-6 and TRBJ2-5; tentative D call: TRBD1 (6 bases). V was trimmed by 7 bases and J by 5 bases, leaving 17 bases between them. The germline V gene encodes CDR1 MNHNY and CDR2 SVGAGI (reference sequence). This CDR3 is built from 14 residues. The CDR3 reads CASNWQGLRETQYF. The CDR3 nucleotides read TGTGCCAGCAACTGGCAGGGGCTCCGCGAGACCCAGTACTTC.

The rearrangement links TRBV19 to TRBJ1-1; tentatively, D is TRBD1 (5 bases). V was clipped by 4 bases and J by 2 bases, with 11 bases between them. Germline loops: CDR1 LNHDA, CDR2 SQIVND (reference sequence). The CDR3 totals 14 residues. The CDR3 loop is CASSTGLPNTEAFF. The CDR3 DNA sequence: TGTGCCAGTAGTACGGGACTCCCAAACACTGAAGCTTTCTTT.

The chain recombines TRBV29-1 with TRBJ2-3; D is perhaps TRBD1 (6 bases). CDR3 length: 14 amino acids. Germline loops: CDR1 SQVTM, CDR2 ANQGSEA. The V and J ends lost 4 bases and 0 bases respectively, with 11 bases between them. As DNA, the CDR3 is TGCAGCGTTGGGGGACACCTCAGCACAGATACGCAGTATTTT. It is translated as CSVGGHLSTDTQYF.

CDR3 loop: CASSPTGDTEAFF. DNA of the CDR3: TGTGCCAGCAGCCCAACGGGGGACACTGAAGCTTTCTTT. This chain links TRBV7-9 with TRBJ1-1; D possibly corresponds to TRBD1 (5 bases). V dropped 5 bases and J dropped 3 bases, with 10 bases sitting between them. The CDR3 has 13 residues. Germline lookup yields CDR1 SEHNR and CDR2 FQNEAQ (reference sequence). Using reference TRBV7-9 and TRBJ1-1 for the parts outside the CDR3, the full variable domain is DTGVSQNPRHKITKRGQNVTFRCDPISEHNRLYWYRQTLGQGPEFLTYFQNEAQLEKSRLLSDRFSAERPKGSFSTLEIQRTEQGDSAMYLCASSPTGDTEAFFGQGTRLTVV.

The rearrangement uses TRBV27 and TRBJ2-3; D unresolved. V dropped 4 bases and J dropped 6 bases, with 14 bases sitting between them. The CDR3 is 14 amino acids. Germline CDR1 and CDR2: MNHEY and SMNVEV (reference sequence). The CDR3 nucleotides read TGTGCCAGCAGTTCCCACCTTTGGGCCGATACGCAGTATTTT. Translated: CASSSHLWADTQYF.

The chain carries TRBV9 and TRBJ2-3, with 10 bases identical to TRBD2. This CDR3 comprises 17 residues. V was pared by 2 bases and J by 6 bases, with 12 bases of the junction left unmatched. Germline loops: CDR1 SGDLS, CDR2 YYNGEE. The CDR3: CASSVRISGRGGDTQYF. In DNA form, the CDR3 reads TGTGCCAGCAGCGTTAGGATCAGCGGGAGGGGAGGGGATACGCAGTATTTT. Filled out from reference TRBV9 and TRBJ2-3, the complete variable domain reads DSGVTQTPKHLITATGQRVTLRCSPRSGDLSVYWYQQSLDQGLQFLIQYYNGEERAKGNILERFSAQQFPDLHSELNLSSLELGDSALYFCASSVRISGRGGDTQYFGPGTRLTVL.

The rearrangement links TRBV28 to TRBJ2-1; D is unclear. The CDR3 runs to 16 residues. Germline V gene sequence: CDR1 MDHEN, CDR2 SYDVKM. Trimming stripped 2 bases from V and 5 bases from J, with 16 bases between. The CDR3 region has the DNA TGTGCCAGCAGTTTAGTACCTGCGGCAGTCCACAATGAGCAGTTCTTC. This encodes CASSLVPAAVHNEQFF.

The chain recombines TRBV2 with TRBJ2-3, with 7 bases that match TRBD1. CDR3 length: 14 residues. Trimming took 3 bases from V and 1 from J; bases not matched to a gene: 1. Looked up from germline, CDR1 is SNHLY and CDR2 is FYNNEI. The CDR3 sequence is CASSDGQGTDTQYF. The CDR3 region has the DNA TGTGCCAGCAGTGATGGACAGGGCACAGATACGCAGTATTTT. Full variable domain (outside the CDR3, taken from reference TRBV2 and TRBJ2-3): EPEVTQTPSHQVTQMGQEVILRCVPISNHLYFYWYRQILGQKVEFLVSFYNNEISEKSEIFDDQFSVERPDGSNFTLKIRSTKLEDSAMYFCASSDGQGTDTQYFGPGTRLTVL.

The chain uses TRBV2 and TRBJ2-7, with a possible D match to TRBD2 (5 bases). Per the germline V gene, CDR1 is SNHLY and CDR2 is FYNNEI. The CDR3 is 13 amino acids. V was cut by 6 bases and J by 6 bases, with 15 bases left in between. This chain's CDR3 is CASRWISEGEQYF. CDR3 DNA: TGTGCCAGCAGATGGATTAGCGAAGGCGAGCAGTACTTC.

V is TRBV19 and J is TRBJ2-3; 7 bases are shared with TRBD2. Trimming removed 7 bases from V and 2 bases from J; junction bases left unmatched: 9. Germline-derived CDR1 and CDR2 are LNHDA and SQIVND (reference sequence). There are 15 residues in the CDR3. The CDR3 protein is CASTLGGSYTDTQYF. Written as DNA, the CDR3 is TGTGCCAGTACCCTAGGCGGGAGTTACACAGATACGCAGTATTTT.

This clone was counted a single time. This sequence joins TRBV14 and TRBJ2-2; D is uncertain. This CDR3 region has 11 residues. With 5 bases removed from V and 2 bases from J, the gap between germline ends came to 0 bases. CDR1 is SGHDN and CDR2 is FVKESK in the germline V gene. As DNA, the CDR3 is TGTGCCAGCAGCAACACCGGGGAGCTGTTTTTT. Translated, it gives CASSNTGELFF. Filled out from reference TRBV14 and TRBJ2-2, the complete variable domain reads EAGVTQFPSHSVIEKGQTVTLRCDPISGHDNLYWYRRVMGKEIKFLLHFVKESKQDESGMPNNRFLAERTGGTYSTLKVQPAELEDSGVYFCASSNTGELFFGEGSRLTVL.

The rearrangement links TRBV10-1 to TRBJ2-3; 11 positions agree with TRBD2. The CDR3 length is 16 residues. CDR1 is WNHNN and CDR2 is SYGVQD in the germline V gene (reference sequence). Trimming cost V 5 bases and J 0 bases; bases outside gene matches: 4. CDR3 nucleotide sequence: TGCGCCAGCAGTAAGACTAGCGGGGCTAGCACAGATACGCAGTATTTT. As protein: CASSKTSGASTDTQYF.

The V gene is TRBV19, the J gene TRBJ2-1; 12 nucleotides align to TRBD2. The germline V gene encodes CDR1 LNHDA and CDR2 SQIVND (reference sequence). After removal of 6 bases from V and 2 bases from J, the junction contained 8 bases not matched to a gene. The CDR3 consists of 17 residues. CDR3 loop: CASSLRRTSGTYNEQFF. CDR3 bases: TGTGCCAGTAGCCTTAGGAGGACTAGCGGGACCTACAATGAGCAGTTCTTC.

The V and J genes are TRBV5-1 and TRBJ1-2; D gene ambiguous. V was clipped by 1 base and J by 4 bases, with 11 bases between them. The CDR3 runs 14 residues. Germline V gene data show CDR1 as SGHRS and CDR2 as YFSETQ. This chain's CDR3 is CASSLWWMGYGYTF. The DNA for the CDR3 is TGCGCCAGCAGCTTGTGGTGGATGGGCTATGGCTACACCTTC.

This chain connects TRBV11-2 to TRBJ2-3; no definite D call. CDR3 size: 17 residues. Trimming left V 1 base short and J 2 bases short, with 16 bases between. Germline assignment: CDR1 SGHAT and CDR2 FQNNGV. CDR3 nucleotide sequence: TGTGCCAGCAGCTTAGGAGTACGGCATATAGTCACAGATACGCAGTATTTT. Translating it yields CASSLGVRHIVTDTQYF.

The chain combines TRBV5-1 with TRBJ2-7, with TRBD2 identical over 10 bases. The CDR3 totals 13 residues. Germline V gene data show CDR1 as SGHRS and CDR2 as YFSETQ. V shed 5 bases, J shed 3 bases, and the junction held 2 bases outside the gene matches. The CDR3 DNA reads TGCGCCAGCAGTGAGCGGGAGGGCTACGAGCAGTACTTC. This translates into CASSEREGYEQYF.

The V call is TRBV6-4, the J call TRBJ2-1; tentative D call: TRBD1 (5 bases). V gave up 4 bases and J gave up 5 bases, with 9 bases separating them. The CDR3 runs to 13 residues. From germline, CDR1 is MRHNA and CDR2 SNTAGT. For the CDR3, the DNA is TGTGCCAGCAGTGCAGGGTCCAACAATGAGCAGTTCTTC. This sequence encodes CASSAGSNNEQFF.

V usage is TRBV7-9 and J usage is TRBJ2-3; D uncertain. CDR1 is SEHNR, CDR2 FQNEAQ, per germline (reference sequence). The CDR3 contains 12 residues. Trimming pared 2 bases from V and 4 bases from J, leaving 4 bases between. The CDR3 loop is CASSLRADTQYF. CDR3 sequence (DNA): TGTGCCAGCAGCTTAAGGGCAGATACGCAGTATTTT.

The chain couples TRBV7-9 to TRBJ2-7; D is possibly TRBD1 or TRBD2 (6 bases each). The germline gives CDR1 SEHNR, CDR2 FQNEAQ (reference sequence). Trimming took 1 base from V and 5 from J, leaving 18 bases between them. The CDR3 extends over 16 amino acids. The CDR3 sequence is CASSLVVLGGSDEQYF. As DNA, the CDR3 is TGTGCCAGCAGCTTAGTTGTTTTGGGGGGCTCGGACGAGCAGTACTTC.

In DNA form, the CDR3 reads TGTGCCAGCCTTGGCAGCCCCGGTCAGCCCCAGCATTTT. This gives the protein CASLGSPGQPQHF. This chain joins TRBV6-1 and TRBJ1-5, with D unresolved. The CDR3 is 13 amino acids. Germline V CDR1 and CDR2: MNHNS, SASEGT. The V gene lost 8 bases and the J gene lost 6 bases, with 14 bases spanning the gap.

The gene calls are TRBV9 and TRBJ1-5; D remains ambiguous. The germline CDR1 and CDR2 sequences are SGDLS and YYNGEE. V was trimmed by 0 bases and J by 0 bases, leaving 7 bases between them. CDR3 length: 15 residues. CDR3 residues: CASSVVVYSNQPQHF. Here the CDR3 DNA reads TGTGCCAGCAGCGTAGTGGTATATAGCAATCAGCCCCAGCATTTT.

The chain uses TRBV6-5 and TRBJ1-5; a weak D match, TRBD1 (5 bases). Trimming took off 6 bases at V and 4 bases at J, with 16 bases between the two ends. Germline CDR1 and CDR2: MNHEY and SVGAGI. The CDR3 extends over 15 amino acids. This chain's CDR3 is CASRPGPGGNQPQHF. The CDR3 DNA follows: TGTGCCAGCAGGCCGGGACCCGGGGGTAATCAGCCCCAGCATTTT.

In its sample, this clone was seen once. The chain employs TRBV18 and TRBJ2-7; the D gene is possibly TRBD2 (6 bases). Germline V gene sequence: CDR1 KGHSH, CDR2 LQKENI. The CDR3 sequence is 12 residues long. Trimming took 3 bases from V and 4 from J, leaving 7 bases between them. The CDR3 coding sequence is TGTGCCAGCTCACCGGGGGGTTACGAGCAGTACTTC. This translates into CASSPGGYEQYF. Full variable domain (rest looked up from reference TRBV18 and TRBJ2-7): NAGVMQNPRHLVRRRGQEARLRCSPMKGHSHVYWYRQLPEEGLKFMVYLQKENIIDESGMPKERFSAEFPKEGPSILRIQQVVRGDSAAYFCASSPGGYEQYFGPGTRLTVT.

The CDR3 protein is CASSLAQGLNTEAFF. As DNA, the CDR3 is TGTGCCAGCAGCTTAGCACAGGGCCTTAACACTGAAGCTTTCTTT. The V call is TRBV7-2, the J call TRBJ1-1; possible D gene TRBD1, 6 bases. V gave up 0 bases and J gave up 2 bases, with 10 bases separating them. CDR1 and CDR2 (germline): SGHTA, FQGNSA. This CDR3 has 15 residues.

J is TRBJ2-7 and V is TRBV5-6; TRBD1 is a possible D gene (6 bases). The CDR3 has 13 residues. The V and J ends lost 2 bases and 9 bases respectively, with 15 bases between them. Germline CDR1 SGHDT, CDR2 YYEEEE. The CDR3, as DNA: TGTGCCAGCAGCTTAGTCGTCAGGGGCGGGCAGTACTTC. Translation gives CASSLVVRGGQYF.